The text below deals with one TCR beta chain. Its specificity is unknown. Sequencing was performed with immunoSEQ multiplex PCR; in TCRdb, only in-frame clones are kept and a portion is missing. The sample shows roughly 60,000 clones, more than 60% of them seen only once. Before any sequencing was done, the ViraFEST assay used viral peptide pools to expand antigen-specific CD4+ T cells. Around day 10 of culture, CD4+ T cells were separated out. None of the vaccinated had previously contracted SARS-CoV-2, and their nucleocapsid antibodies tested negative. A few million PBMC were placed in each well, which was supplemented with 10 IU/ml IL-2 and around 9.5 ug/ml peptides. The sample comes from a study of vaccination effects on CD4 cells after COVID-19. Study at large: Vaccination of participants consisted of two doses of either the BNT162b2 or mRNA-1273 vaccine. Study-wide findings and caveats: Late in the post-vaccination period, infection-induced and vaccine-induced clones underwent marked clonal contraction. Only a few convalescent patients and no early post-infection timepoints featured in the study.

The V and J ends lost 2 bases and 3 bases respectively, with 7 bases between them. Germline V gene lookup returns CDR1 MNHEY and CDR2 SVGEGT. The length of the CDR3 is 13 residues. This receptor was taken from a human donor who received a COVID-19 vaccine. The sample here was CD4+ T cells from PBMCs cultured with SARS-CoV-2 spike peptides, taken before COVID-19 vaccination. V and J are TRBV6-2 or TRBV6-3 and TRBJ1-2; D not resolved. DNA of the CDR3: TGTGCCAGCAGTTACAATCAGGACTATGGCTACACCTTC. Its protein is CASSYNQDYGYTF.